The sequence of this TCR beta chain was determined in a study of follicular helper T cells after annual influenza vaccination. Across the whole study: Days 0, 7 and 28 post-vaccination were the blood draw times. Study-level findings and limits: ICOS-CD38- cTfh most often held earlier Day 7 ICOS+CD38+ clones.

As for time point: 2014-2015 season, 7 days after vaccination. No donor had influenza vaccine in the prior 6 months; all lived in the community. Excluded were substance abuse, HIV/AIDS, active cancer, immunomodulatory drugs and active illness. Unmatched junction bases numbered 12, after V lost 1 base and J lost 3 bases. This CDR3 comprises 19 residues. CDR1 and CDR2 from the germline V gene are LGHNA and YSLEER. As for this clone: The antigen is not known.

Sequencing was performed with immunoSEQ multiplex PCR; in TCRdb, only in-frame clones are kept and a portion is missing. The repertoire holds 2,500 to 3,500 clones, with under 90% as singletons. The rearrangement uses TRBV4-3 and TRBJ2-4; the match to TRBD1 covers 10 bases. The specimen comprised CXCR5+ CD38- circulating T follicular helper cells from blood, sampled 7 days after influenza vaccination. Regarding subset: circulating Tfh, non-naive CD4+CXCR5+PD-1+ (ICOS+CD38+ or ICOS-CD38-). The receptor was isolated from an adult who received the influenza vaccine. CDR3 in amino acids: CASSQAWTGGRVDKNIQYF. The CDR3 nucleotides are TGCGCCAGCAGCCAAGCATGGACAGGGGGTCGGGTGGACAAAAACATTCAGTACTTC.